Below, one TCR beta chain is given with its context. Its antigen is not identified. The junction departs from the called germline gene at one end, perhaps through a read error. Likely unrecorded immune exposures existed in these nominally healthy donors. CDR1 is LGHNA, CDR2 YSLEER, per germline. The CDR3 is 18 residues long. Primers: 60 Vbeta forward and 13 Jbeta reverse. Here immunoSEQ multiplex PCR was the method, and the copy in TCRdb shows in-frame clones only, minus some. The table records about 59,000 clones, approximately 80% of them present only once. The source of the sample is a study of cytomegalovirus exposure and HLA in healthy donors. Across the whole study: Across a few hundred genotyped donors, approximately 81% landed in the Caucasian-associated ancestry cluster. Whole-study findings and limits: Information on immune exposure was restricted to one variable (CMV serostatus).

The source material was PBMCs. This clonotype originated in a woman aged 40 to 50 in good health and CMV-seronegative. The chain carries TRBV4-3 and TRBJ2-3, with 9 bases matching TRBD1. CDR3 coding DNA: TGCGCCAGCAGCCAACGATCGGACAGGGGTAAAAGCACAGATACGCGGTATTTT. Translating gives CASSQRSDRGKSTDTRYF.